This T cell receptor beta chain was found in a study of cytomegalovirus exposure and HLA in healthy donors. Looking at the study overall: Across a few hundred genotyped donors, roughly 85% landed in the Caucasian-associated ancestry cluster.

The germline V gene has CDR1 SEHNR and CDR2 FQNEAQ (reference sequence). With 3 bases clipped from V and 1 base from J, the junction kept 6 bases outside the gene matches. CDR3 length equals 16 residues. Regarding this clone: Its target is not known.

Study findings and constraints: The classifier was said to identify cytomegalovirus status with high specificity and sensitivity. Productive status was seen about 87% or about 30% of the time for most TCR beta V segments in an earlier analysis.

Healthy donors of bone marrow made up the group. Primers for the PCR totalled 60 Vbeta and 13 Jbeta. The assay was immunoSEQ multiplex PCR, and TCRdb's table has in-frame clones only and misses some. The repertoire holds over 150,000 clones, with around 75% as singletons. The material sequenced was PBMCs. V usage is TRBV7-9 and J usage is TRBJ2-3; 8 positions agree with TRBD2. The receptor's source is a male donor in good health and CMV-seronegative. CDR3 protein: CASSFGTRGGTDTQYF. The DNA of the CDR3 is TGTGCCAGCAGCTTTGGGACTAGAGGGGGCACAGATACGCAGTATTTT.